Listed below are T cell receptor beta chains from one sample, sequenced in a study of cytomegalovirus exposure and HLA in healthy donors. Clones were sequenced by immunoSEQ multiplex PCR, and TCRdb holds only the in-frame ones, with some missing. Of 150,000 to 200,000 clones listed, just under 85% were seen once; the top ten hold about 2.1%. Material for sequencing was PBMCs. The receptors were gathered from a man aged 25 to 40 in good health and CMV-seropositive. The CDR3 runs from the conserved cysteine through the conserved F or W. Each record gives: J gene, V gene, D gene, clone size, CDR3 DNA, CDR3 protein. A D gene is named only where the DNA matches it firmly. Size values are once, few and many counts, or a class for expanded clones, and some rows have none.

TRBJ2-4	TRBV5-1	TRBD1	NA	TGCGCCAGCAGTGAACAGGGGGCAGAAAACATTCAGTACTTC	CASSEQGAENIQYF
TRBJ2-3	TRBV7-2	NA	NA	TGTGCCAGCAGCCCAAGGGGAGGGGGGGCCCTACAAAGCACAGATACGCAGTATTTT	CASSPRGGGALQSTDTQYF
TRBJ2-3	TRBV6-1	NA	NA	TGTGCCAGCAGGGTCAGTGTCCAGGGCACAGATACGCAGTATTTT	CASRVSVQGTDTQYF
TRBJ2-7	TRBV19	TRBD1	NA	TGTGCCAGTAGTATTAGGGGAAGCCCGACAGGGGACTCCTACGAGCAGTACTTC	CASSIRGSPTGDSYEQYF
TRBJ1-6	TRBV18	NA	NA	TGTGCCAGCTCACCCAGAGACAGAAGCTCCTATAATTCACCCCTCCACTTT	CASSPRDRSSYNSPLHF
TRBJ2-3	TRBV2	NA	many	TGTGCCAGCAGTGAAGGGCTAGCCTCGGGAACGCAGTATTTT	CASSEGLASGTQYF
TRBJ1-3	TRBV2	NA	NA	TGTGCCAGCAGTGAAGTCTCTCTAGATCCGAGGGTCAACACCATATATTTT	CASSEVSLDPRVNTIYF
TRBJ2-1	TRBV9	TRBD2	NA	TGTGCCAGCAGCGGAACTAGCGGGGGCCACTCTTCCTACAATGAGCAGTTCTTC	CASSGTSGGHSSYNEQFF
TRBJ2-1	TRBV25-1	TRBD2	NA	TGTGCCAGCATCCCCCGGGCTAGCGGGGGGAATGAGCAGTTCTTC	CASIPRASGGNEQFF
TRBJ2-5	TRBV4-1	NA	NA	TGCGCCAGCAGCCAACCCATGCGGGAAACTCAAGAGACCCAGTACTTC	CASSQPMRETQETQYF
TRBJ2-5	TRBV6-5	TRBD2	once	TGTGCCAGCAGTGTGGGACTAGCCACCCAAGAGACCCAGTACTTC	CASSVGLATQETQYF
TRBJ2-4	TRBV7-2	TRBD2	NA	TGTGCCAGCAGCTCCAAGGGACTAGCGGGACCCGACCTCAGAAACATTCAGTACTTC	CASSSKGLAGPDLRNIQYF
TRBJ1-5	TRBV7-2	NA	once	TGTGCCAGCAGCCCAGAGGCGTGGGCAGGGTATAGCAATCAGCCCCAGCATTTT	CASSPEAWAGYSNQPQHF
TRBJ1-2	TRBV9	NA	NA	TGTGCCAGCAGCGTAGGGGCAGACTATGGCTACACCTTC	CASSVGADYGYTF
TRBJ1-1	TRBV14	NA	NA	TGTGCCAGCAGCCCCGGGGGAGCGCTTAACACTGAAGCTTTCTTT	CASSPGGALNTEAFF
TRBJ1-6	TRBV5-1	NA	NA	TGCGCCAGCAGCTTGGAAGGGGGTAGAGATTCACCCCTCCACTTT	CASSLEGGRDSPLHF
TRBJ1-1	TRBV7-8	NA	NA	TGTGCCAGCAGTTCCGACGGGGTAGTCACTGAAGCTTTCTTT	CASSSDGVVTEAFF
TRBJ1-2	TRBV7-8	NA	NA	TGTGCCAGCAGCTTAGCCTTGGGCAGTAACTATGGCTACACCTTC	CASSLALGSNYGYTF
TRBJ2-7	TRBV4-2	NA	NA	TGTGCCAGCAGCCAAGATTATTCAGTATGCGAGCAGTACTTC	CASSQDYSVCEQYF
TRBJ2-1	TRBV10-3	TRBD2	NA	TGTGCCATCAGTGCCCGGTCGGGCGGGGGGCAAAGGGGTGAGCAGTTCTTC	CAISARSGGGQRGEQFF
TRBJ2-2	TRBV6-5	NA	NA	TGTGCCAGCAGTTACTCCCGGACATTTCGGAGCGGGGAGCTGTTTTTT	CASSYSRTFRSGELFF
TRBJ1-3	TRBV4-1	NA	NA	TGCGCCAGCAGCCCATTGTGGGACATGGGAAACACCATATATTTT	CASSPLWDMGNTIYF
TRBJ2-1	TRBV27	TRBD2	NA	TGTGCCAGCAGTTCGGCTAGCGGGGGGGCCGGGTGGTATGAGCAGTTCTTC	CASSSASGGAGWYEQFF
TRBJ2-5	TRBV6-5	TRBD2	NA	TGTGCCAGCAGTTTCCTCCCTTCCGGGAGGGAGACCCAGTACTTC	CASSFLPSGRETQYF
TRBJ2-7	TRBV7-9	NA	NA	TGTGCCAGCAGCTTACTGGCCGCACAGGGTAGCGAGCAGTACTTC	CASSLLAAQGSEQYF
TRBJ2-5	TRBV9	NA	NA	TGTGCCAGCAGCGTAAGCTCCATCGAGACCCAGTACTTC	CASSVSSIETQYF
TRBJ1-2	TRBV7-9	TRBD1	NA	TGTGCCAGCAGCTTAGACGGGACAGTGATCTATGGCTACACCTTC	CASSLDGTVIYGYTF
TRBJ2-6	TRBV25-1	NA	NA	TGTGCCAGCAGTCGTACTTCGGGGGCCAACGTCCTGACTTTC	CASSRTSGANVLTF
TRBJ2-1	TRBV10-2	TRBD2	many	TGCGCCAGCAGTCCCACTAGCGGGGGTAACAATGAGCAGTTCTTC	CASSPTSGGNNEQFF
TRBJ2-7	TRBV5-1	TRBD2	NA	TGCGCCAGCAGCTTGGCCCCAGCGGGGGAGTCCTACGAGCAGTACTTC	CASSLAPAGESYEQYF
TRBJ1-2	TRBV4-3	NA	NA	TGCGCCAGCAGCCCTCTTTCCGGGGACTATGGCTACACCTTC	CASSPLSGDYGYTF
TRBJ2-5	TRBV5-1	NA	NA	TGCGCCAGCAGCTGGGGACTTCAAGAGACCCAGTACTTC	CASSWGLQETQYF
TRBJ2-3	TRBV29-1	TRBD1	NA	TGCAGCGAAAGACAGGGCAGCACAGATACGCAGTATTTT	CSERQGSTDTQYF
TRBJ2-3	TRBV5-1	TRBD2	NA	TGCGCCAGCAGCTTAACTAGCGGGGGGACTACTAGCACAGATACGCAGTATTTT	CASSLTSGGTTSTDTQYF
TRBJ2-5	TRBV7-9	NA	NA	TGTGCCAGCAGCTTAGACGGGGGGCGAGCGGAGACCCAGTACTTC	CASSLDGGRAETQYF
TRBJ2-3	TRBV6-5	TRBD2	few	TGTGCCAGCACAATTAGCGGGGGGGGTGGAGATACGCAGTATTTT	CASTISGGGGDTQYF
TRBJ1-2	TRBV11-2	NA	NA	TGTGCCAGCAGCACCACCCACAGGGCCCTCTATGGCTACACCTTC	CASSTTHRALYGYTF
TRBJ2-5	TRBV12-5	TRBD1	NA	TGTGCTAGTGGTGCCAGGACAGGGATCGAGACCCAGTACTTC	CASGARTGIETQYF
TRBJ2-3	TRBV5-6	TRBD1	NA	TGTGCCAGCAGCCGCGGACAGGGAGTCACAGATACGCAGTATTTT	CASSRGQGVTDTQYF
TRBJ1-1	TRBV10-2	NA	NA	TGCGCCAGCAGTGAGTCGAGCGGTGAAGCTTTCTTT	CASSESSGEAFF
TRBJ1-5	TRBV15	NA	NA	TGTGCCACCAGCAGTGTCGGAGGGAGGAATCAGCCCCAGCATTTT	CATSSVGGRNQPQHF
TRBJ2-7	TRBV5-6	NA	NA	TGTGCCAGCAGCTTGAACCCGAGCTCCTACGAGCAGTACTTC	CASSLNPSSYEQYF
TRBJ2-2	TRBV5-1	TRBD2	NA	TGCGCCAGCAGCCCCGCACTAGCGGGGGGCGGGACCGGGGAGCTGTTTTTT	CASSPALAGGGTGELFF
TRBJ1-2	TRBV27	TRBD1	NA	TGTGCCAGCAGTGACCGGGACAGATATGGCTACACCTTC	CASSDRDRYGYTF
TRBJ1-6	TRBV27	TRBD1	NA	TGTGCCAGCAGTTCCCTATGGAGGACAGGGCGTAATTCACCCCTCCACTTT	CASSSLWRTGRNSPLHF
TRBJ1-6	TRBV11-3	NA	few	TGTGCCAGCAGCTTGTGGCCGGGTCCGTCTTCACCCCTCCACTTT	CASSLWPGPSSPLHF
TRBJ2-1	TRBV9	TRBD2	NA	TGTGCCAGCAGTCTTCGGGCGGGGGGGCCGAGTGAGCAGTTCTTC	CASSLRAGGPSEQFF
TRBJ2-1	TRBV27	TRBD2	NA	TGTGCCAGCAGTGCCACCGGGACTAGGACCTACAATGAGCAGTTCTTC	CASSATGTRTYNEQFF
TRBJ2-2	TRBV5-1	TRBD1	once	TGCGCCAGCAGCTTGGACACAGGGGGCCGGTCCGGGGAGCTGTTTTTT	CASSLDTGGRSGELFF
TRBJ2-1	TRBV9	NA	once	TGTGCCAGCAGCCAAGGCCTAGCGAGATTCTACAATGAGCAGTTCTTC	CASSQGLARFYNEQFF
TRBJ2-1	TRBV11-3	NA	NA	TGTGCCAGCAGCTTCACCCCCCAGGAGCAGTTCTTC	CASSFTPQEQFF